A single sample is the source of the 24 T cell receptor beta chains below, sequenced in a study of human T cells and chemical hapten exposure (dated by TCRdb to the early 2020s). The library was built by means of 5' RACE. The listed sequencing device is Illumina MiSeq. The raw public data were reprocessed by TCRdb itself: fastp quality trimming at Q25, MiXCR clonotype calling, in-frame beta chains only. Rows with a matching CDR3 protein are joined into one entry that keeps the most common DNA and genes. In this sample the table shows around 82,000 distinct CDR3 sequences, less than 9.5% of which occur a single time. Approximately 2.1% of the sample lies in the top ten. Total RNA was extracted from unfractionated whole blood that had been collected in Tempus Blood RNA tubes. The receptors come from a male donor in good health.

This clonotype came up a few times. J is TRBJ2-3 and V is TRBV5-1; a possible D gene is TRBD2 (6 bases). The V end was cut by 6 bases, the J end by 0 bases, with 8 bases between. This CDR3 is built from 13 residues. Germline V gene lookup returns CDR1 SGHRS and CDR2 YFSETQ. In DNA, the CDR3 is TGCGCCAGCACTAGCGCGAGCACAGATACGCAGTATTTT. Encoded protein: CASTSASTDTQYF.

V and J are TRBV7-9 and TRBJ1-1; 7 bases map to TRBD1. Looked up from germline, CDR1 is SEHNR and CDR2 is FQNEAQ (reference sequence). The V segment lost 4 bases and the J segment 1 base; nucleotides outside the gene matches: 6. The length of the CDR3 is 15 residues. Here the CDR3 reads CASSYGQAQNTEAFF. The CDR3 region has the DNA TGTGCCAGCAGCTATGGACAGGCCCAGAACACTGAAGCTTTCTTT.

CDR3 protein: CASERGSGANVLTF. CDR3 sequence (DNA): TGCGCCAGCGAGAGGGGATCAGGGGCCAACGTCCTGACTTTC. V usage is TRBV5-1 and J usage is TRBJ2-6; D possibly matches TRBD1 or TRBD2 (5 bases each). V lost 7 bases and J 4 bases, leaving 12 bases between the germline ends. CDR1 is SGHRS, CDR2 YFSETQ, per germline. CDR3 size: 14 residues.

This clonotype was picked up many times. The rearrangement uses TRBV12-3 or TRBV12-4 and TRBJ2-1; D is possibly TRBD2 (5 bases). Trimming left V 6 bases short and J 9 bases short, with 21 bases between. CDR3 size: 15 residues. The CDR3 loop is CASSIEESSAGEQFF. CDR3 nucleotide sequence: TGTGCCAGCAGCATAGAGGAATCCTCGGCGGGTGAGCAGTTCTTC.

Many counts were recorded for this clonotype. V and J are TRBV7-2 and TRBJ2-6; D unclear. Trimming stripped 5 bases from V and 0 bases from J, with 11 bases between. Germline-derived CDR1 and CDR2 are SGHTA and FQGNSA. The CDR3 spans 16 residues. This chain's CDR3 is CASSPPSASGANVLTF. The CDR3 DNA sequence: TGTGCCAGCAGCCCCCCGAGTGCCTCTGGGGCCAACGTCCTGACTTTC.

This clonotype has ten or more counts. J is TRBJ2-1 and V is TRBV7-9; D is perhaps TRBD1 or TRBD2 (6 bases each). CDR1 and CDR2 from the germline V gene are SEHNR and FQNEAQ (reference sequence). Trimming took 2 bases from V and 6 from J, leaving 17 bases between them. The CDR3 is made up of 16 amino acids. Here the CDR3 DNA reads TGTGCCAGCAGCTTAAAGTCGCAGGGGACTGCCAATGAGCAGTTCTTC. Amino acids: CASSLKSQGTANEQFF.

This clonotype was found many times. The rearrangement joins TRBV20-1 to TRBJ1-6; 7 nucleotides line up with TRBD1. The J segment lost 7 bases and the V segment lost 3 bases, leaving 3 bases of the junction unmatched. This CDR3 spans 13 amino acids. The germline gives CDR1 DFQATT, CDR2 SNEGSKA (reference sequence). The CDR3 coding sequence is TGCAGTGCTAGGGGGACAGTAAATTCACCCCTCCACTTT. It translates to CSARGTVNSPLHF.

This chain links TRBV11-2 with TRBJ1-1; 9 bases fit TRBD1. The CDR3 contains 14 residues. Germline-derived CDR1 and CDR2 are SGHAT and FQNNGV. The V gene end was trimmed by 4 bases and the J gene end by 4 bases; junction bases not matched to a gene: 4. The CDR3 DNA follows: TGTGCCAGCAGCTACGGGACAGGGACCACTGAAGCTTTCTTT. Translating it yields CASSYGTGTTEAFF.

This clonotype showed up just a few times. The rearrangement uses TRBV7-2 and TRBJ2-3, with unresolved D. This CDR3 contains 13 residues. V gave up 0 bases and J gave up 5 bases, with 6 bases separating them. Germline CDR1 reads SGHTA; CDR2 reads FQGNSA. CDR3 coding DNA: TGTGCCAGCAGCTTAGCAGCTAGAGATACGCAGTATTTT. Translating it yields CASSLAARDTQYF.

In this sample, this clonotype turned up many times. The chain couples TRBV5-1 to TRBJ1-1; no clear D gene. Per germline, CDR1 SGHRS and CDR2 YFSETQ. V was clipped by 0 bases and J by 1 base, with 7 bases between them. The CDR3 length is 14 residues. CDR3 nucleotide sequence: TGCGCCAGCAGCTTGGACAGCCAGAACACTGAAGCTTTCTTT. Its protein product is CASSLDSQNTEAFF. Full variable domain (rest looked up from reference TRBV5-1 and TRBJ1-1): KAGVTQTPRYLIKTRGQQVTLSCSPISGHRSVSWYQQTPGQGLQFLFEYFSETQRNKGNFPGRFSGRQFSNSRSEMNVSTLELGDSALYLCASSLDSQNTEAFFGQGTRLTVV.

The chain couples TRBV2 to TRBJ2-2; no firm D call. The CDR3 is made up of 16 amino acids. Germline V gene lookup returns CDR1 SNHLY and CDR2 FYNNEI. V dropped 3 bases and J dropped 4 bases, with 15 bases sitting between them. The DNA for the CDR3 is TGTGCCAGCAGTGATCGTAGTTGGGTCGGCACCGGGGAGCTGTTTTTT. Amino acid sequence: CASSDRSWVGTGELFF. Drawing the rest from reference TRBV2 and TRBJ2-2, the complete variable domain is EPEVTQTPSHQVTQMGQEVILRCVPISNHLYFYWYRQILGQKVEFLVSFYNNEISEKSEIFDDQFSVERPDGSNFTLKIRSTKLEDSAMYFCASSDRSWVGTGELFFGEGSRLTVL.

This clonotype showed up just a few times. The V call is TRBV3-1, the J call TRBJ1-1; D is perhaps TRBD1 (6 bases). Trimming took 6 bases from V and 2 from J, leaving 13 bases between them. Germline-derived CDR1 and CDR2 are LGHDT and YNNKEL (reference sequence). The CDR3 consists of 14 residues. DNA of the CDR3: TGTGCCAGCAGACCGCCGGGACAAAACACTGAAGCTTTCTTT. Translation: CASRPPGQNTEAFF.

Ten or more counts support this clonotype. The V call is TRBV20-1, the J call TRBJ2-2; D gene uncertain. V lost 2 bases to trimming and J lost 4 bases, with 8 bases between them. Germline V gives CDR1 DFQATT, CDR2 SNEGSKA (reference sequence). The CDR3 sequence is 13 residues long. Written as DNA, the CDR3 is TGCAGTGCTAGACGTCAGACCACCGGGGAGCTGTTTTTT. This sequence encodes CSARRQTTGELFF.

This clonotype has ten or more counts. This chain uses TRBV29-1 with TRBJ1-4, with D unclear. Germline CDR1 SQVTM, CDR2 ANQGSEA. The ends were cut back, 0 bases at V and 4 bases at J, with 12 bases in the middle. The CDR3 is 15 amino acids. The CDR3 nucleotides are TGCAGCGTTGAAGATCCGAACAGTGATAATGAAAAACTGTTTTTT. Its translation is CSVEDPNSDNEKLFF.

The chain joins TRBV27 to TRBJ1-1; D gene uncertain. The CDR3 loop spans 13 amino acids. Germline V gene sequence: CDR1 MNHEY, CDR2 SMNVEV (reference sequence). The V end was cut by 7 bases, the J end by 3 bases, with 12 bases between. CDR3 bases: TGTGCCAGCAAGGAGGCCTGGGACACTGAAGCTTTCTTT. Amino acid sequence: CASKEAWDTEAFF.

A word on this clonotype: This may arise from a read error, as a much more abundant clone is one base away. The V gene is TRBV18, the J gene TRBJ2-5; no clear D gene. The CDR3 sequence is 11 residues long. Germline-derived CDR1 and CDR2 are KGHSH and LQKENI. The CDR3 nucleotides are TGTGTCAGCTCACCCCAAGAGACCCAGTACTTC. Amino acids: CVSSPQETQYF.

This clonotype was counted at least ten times. The chain joins TRBV5-4 to TRBJ2-3; no reliable D call. The V and J ends lost 1 base and 0 bases respectively, with 12 bases between them. Looked up from germline, CDR1 is SGHNT and CDR2 is YYREEE (reference sequence). The CDR3 consists of 16 residues. The CDR3 sequence: CASSLRSGTSTDTQYF. The CDR3 DNA sequence: TGTGCCAGCAGCTTGAGGTCAGGAACTAGCACAGATACGCAGTATTTT.

This clonotype has a handful of counts. V usage is TRBV20-1 and J usage is TRBJ2-7; D tentatively fits TRBD1 or TRBD2 (5 bases each). The germline V gene encodes CDR1 DFQATT and CDR2 SNEGSKA (reference sequence). The CDR3 contains 15 residues. V shed 0 bases and J shed 3 bases, with 15 bases lying between them. CDR3 DNA: TGCAGTGCTAGAGATACAGGAGGTCGGGTCTACGAGCAGTACTTC. Translating it yields CSARDTGGRVYEQYF.

In its sample, this clonotype was seen many times. The CDR3: CASSLNAGLSNQPQHF. The CDR3 nucleotides read TGTGCCAGCAGCTTAAATGCAGGGTTAAGCAATCAGCCCCAGCATTTT. This rearrangement joins TRBV7-9 to TRBJ1-5, with D maybe TRBD1 (5 bases). The CDR3 contains 16 residues. Looked up from germline, CDR1 is SEHNR and CDR2 is FQNEAQ (reference sequence). Trimming removed 2 bases from V and 1 base from J, with 12 bases in between.

This clonotype has ten or more counts. The J gene is TRBJ1-1, the V gene TRBV11-2, with a weak D call TRBD1 (6 bases). V was cut by 5 bases and J by 5 bases, with 21 bases left in between. CDR1 and CDR2 (germline): SGHAT, FQNNGV. The CDR3 is 16 residues long. The CDR3 reads CASSQSQSGGSTEAFF. The CDR3 nucleotides are TGTGCCAGCAGCCAGAGCCAGTCCGGGGGCTCGACTGAAGCTTTCTTT.

Ten or more counts support this clonotype. The gene calls are TRBV3-1 and TRBJ2-2; D gene ambiguous. V dropped 5 bases and J dropped 2 bases, with 9 bases sitting between them. The CDR3 length is 14 residues. Germline V gene data show CDR1 as LGHDT and CDR2 as YNNKEL (reference sequence). In DNA, the CDR3 is TGTGCCAGCAGCGAAGGGCTAAACACCGGGGAGCTGTTTTTT. Protein: CASSEGLNTGELFF.

This clonotype showed up many times. The genes are TRBV20-1 and TRBJ2-1; 15 bases line up with TRBD2. The CDR3 runs 16 residues. Germline V gene lookup returns CDR1 DFQATT and CDR2 SNEGSKA (reference sequence). The trim removed 3 bases at V and 3 bases at J, leaving 3 bases unmatched. The CDR3 region is CSASGTSGGLYNEQFF. CDR3 bases: TGCAGTGCTAGCGGGACTAGCGGGGGGCTCTACAATGAGCAGTTCTTC.

This clonotype showed up just a few times. The chain joins TRBV27 to TRBJ1-1; a weak D match, TRBD1 (6 bases). Trimming left V 5 bases short and J 4 bases short, with 8 bases between. Germline loops: CDR1 MNHEY, CDR2 SMNVEV (reference sequence). This CDR3 comprises 12 residues. This CDR3 reads CASSKGGTEAFF. The CDR3 region has the DNA TGTGCCAGCAGTAAAGGGGGCACTGAAGCTTTCTTT.

Here the CDR3 reads CASSPQGARGYTF. CDR3 bases: TGTGCCAGCAGCCCCCAGGGCGCGCGGGGCTACACCTTC. The J gene is TRBJ1-2, the V gene TRBV6-5, with D possibly matching TRBD1 (5 bases). V shed 6 bases and J shed 8 bases, with 16 bases lying between them. This CDR3 is 13 amino acids long. Germline CDR1 is MNHEY and CDR2 is SVGAGI.